There are a few counts of the clone carrying this T cell receptor (beta chain). The antigen is undetermined. Individual cDNA molecules were tagged with unique molecular identifiers, the study reported. TCRdb itself ran the 5' RACE reads through MiXCR, one entry per CDR3 protein. The profile shows some 62,000 distinct CDR3 sequences, approximately 9% of them singletons. The sample comes from a study of early T cells in non-severe SARS-CoV-2 infection. Whole-study context: It was bulk RNA from unsorted whole blood that was sequenced, and the chains were unpaired.

Study outcomes and limitations: Reliance on VDJdb matching favored anti-spike CD8 responses; private and CD4 specificities were missed.

Germline assignment: CDR1 MGHRA and CDR2 YSYEKL. V was pared by 0 bases and J by 0 bases, with 9 bases between. This CDR3 has 16 amino acids. V and J are TRBV4-1 and TRBJ1-3; D gene ambiguous. The sequenced sample consisted of whole blood. The origin of this receptor is an adult who was a healthcare worker with PCR-confirmed SARS-CoV-2 infection or an uninfected control (not recorded which). CDR3 nucleotide sequence: TGCGCCAGCAGCCAAGAAGGCGGGCTCTCTGGAAACACCATATATTTT. Translated: CASSQEGGLSGNTIYF.